This record concerns one T cell receptor beta chain sequence. Its specificity is unknown. This specimen comes from a study of identical twins. Study-wide results and caveats: With abundant cord blood beta clonotypes, insertions were fewer; memory repertoires showed no such pattern. Sequences that were out-of-frame, alpha and twin-shared displayed an excess of low generation probability.

Each donor (without exception) was a healthy Caucasian. The CDR3 length is 15 residues. With V trimmed by 10 bases and J by 1 base, 6 bases remained unmatched. The germline V gene has CDR1 MNHEY and CDR2 SVGEGT. Template switching created a universal primer site, and the cDNA included unique molecular identifiers. Each CDR3 protein is one row after TCRdb ran MiXCR on the 5' RACE reads. The table records approximately 620,000 distinct CDR3 sequences, roughly 8% of them present only once. A further study also used this sample, focusing on yellow fever vaccine responses in identical twins.

The genes are TRBV6-2 or TRBV6-3 and TRBJ2-1; 11 bases line up with TRBD2. The TCR originated in a young woman in good health. Source material: PBMCs. CDR3 amino acids: CATRRLAGSYNEQFF. For the CDR3, the DNA is TGTGCCACCCGACGACTAGCGGGATCCTACAATGAGCAGTTCTTC.